Each of the 23 T cell receptor beta chains below was sequenced from the same sample in a study of shared clonotypes between healthy human individuals. The table came from immunoSEQ multiplex PCR; TCRdb's copy has only in-frame clones and leaves some out. The sample yields nearly 1 million clones, 76% seen once. Sequenced sample: memory CD4+ T cells sorted from blood. The subset: CD45RA-negative fraction. These receptors came from a man between 18 and 35 years old in good health.

This clone was seen a single time. The V gene is TRBV10-3, the J gene TRBJ1-2, with D maybe TRBD1 (6 bases). The CDR3 runs 14 residues. The germline V gene has CDR1 ENHRY and CDR2 SYGVKD. Trimming took off 1 base at V and 7 bases at J, with 13 bases between the two ends. The CDR3 region is CAISEFTGKFGYTF. Written as DNA, the CDR3 is TGTGCCATCAGTGAGTTTACAGGGAAATTTGGCTACACCTTC.

V gene TRBV5-6 combines with J gene TRBJ1-1; D is unresolved. The CDR3 sequence is 13 residues long. Germline CDR1 SGHDT, CDR2 YYEEEE. Trimming left V 4 bases short and J 1 base short, with 8 bases between. The CDR3 DNA is TGTGCCAGCAGCCCGATCCCGAACACTGAAGCTTTCTTT. This translates into CASSPIPNTEAFF.

Note on this clone: A much larger clonotype is one base distant, so this may be a read error. The J gene is TRBJ2-7, the V gene TRBV10-3, with no clear D. The germline gives CDR1 ENHRY, CDR2 SYGVKD. The CDR3 extends over 11 amino acids. V shed 6 bases and J shed 0 bases, with 3 bases lying between them. The CDR3 DNA reads as TGTGCCATCAGGAGCTCCTACGAGCAGTACTTC. This gives the protein CAIRSSYEQYF.

This clone was counted a few times. The same CDR3 also results from other DNA sequences found in this sample. The chain's CDR3 is CASSLTGDQPQHF. CDR3 in DNA: TGTGCCAGCAGCTTAACTGGGGATCAGCCCCAGCATTTT. The chain has TRBV7-2 and TRBJ1-5, with D uncertain. This CDR3 comprises 13 residues. V dropped 2 bases and J dropped 5 bases, with 7 bases sitting between them. The V gene's germline CDR1 is SGHTA and CDR2 FQGNSA.

The rearrangement links TRBV7-8 to TRBJ1-1; D ambiguous. Trimming left V 1 base short and J 7 bases short, with 7 bases between. Germline CDR1 is SGHVS and CDR2 is FQNEAQ. The CDR3 is made up of 12 amino acids. The CDR3 loop is CASSLVAGEAFF. CDR3 DNA: TGTGCCAGCAGCTTAGTCGCGGGTGAAGCTTTCTTT.

The V gene is TRBV5-1, the J gene TRBJ2-1; 10 bases agree with TRBD2. The J segment lost 8 bases and the V segment lost 5 bases, leaving 13 bases of the junction unmatched. The CDR3 is 16 amino acids. Germline CDR1 reads SGHRS; CDR2 reads YFSETQ. DNA of the CDR3: TGCGCCAGCAGGGAGCGAGTCGGGACTAGCGTGTATGAGCAGTTCTTC. This codes for CASRERVGTSVYEQFF.

The gene calls are TRBV19 and TRBJ1-1; 8 positions match TRBD1. The V and J ends lost 7 bases and 4 bases, in that order; junction bases with no gene match: 8. Germline V gene data show CDR1 as LNHDA and CDR2 as SQIVND (reference sequence). The CDR3 is 14 residues long. The CDR3 loop is CASIGQGRATEAFF. For the CDR3, the DNA is TGTGCCAGTATCGGACAGGGTAGGGCCACTGAAGCTTTCTTT.

This chain connects TRBV2 to TRBJ1-2, with 7 bases matching TRBD1. The CDR3 runs to 15 residues. Looked up from germline, CDR1 is SNHLY and CDR2 is FYNNEI. V was clipped by 2 bases and J by 7 bases; unmatched bases: 10. The CDR3 sequence is CASSENPTGVGGYTF. The CDR3, as DNA: TGTGCCAGCAGTGAAAACCCCACAGGGGTAGGTGGCTACACCTTC. The full variable domain, in which reference TRBV2 and TRBJ1-2 provide the parts outside the CDR3, is EPEVTQTPSHQVTQMGQEVILRCVPISNHLYFYWYRQILGQKVEFLVSFYNNEISEKSEIFDDQFSVERPDGSNFTLKIRSTKLEDSAMYFCASSENPTGVGGYTFGSGTRLTVV.

The chain joins TRBV6-5 to TRBJ2-7, with a weak D call TRBD1 (5 bases). In germline, CDR1 is MNHEY, CDR2 SVGAGI. Deletions cut 6 bases from V and 5 bases from J, with 11 bases between. The CDR3 runs 12 residues. The CDR3 spells CASRHQQDEQYF. The CDR3 DNA reads TGTGCCAGCAGACACCAACAGGACGAGCAGTACTTC.

This chain uses TRBV2 with TRBJ1-1; TRBD1 might be the D (6 bases). The germline gives CDR1 SNHLY, CDR2 FYNNEI. Trimming shortened V by 4 bases and J by 6 bases, and 15 bases separated the two germline ends. The CDR3 spans 14 residues. CDR3 nucleotides: TGTGCCAGCAGTGTTTTAGGGGGGATAGCTGAAGCTTTCTTT. Encoded protein: CASSVLGGIAEAFF.

The chain couples TRBV9 to TRBJ1-4; 8 bases match TRBD1. The V segment lost 3 bases and the J segment 4 bases; nucleotides outside the gene matches: 11. The CDR3 is 17 residues long. The V gene's germline CDR1 is SGDLS and CDR2 YYNGEE. As DNA, the CDR3 is TGTGCCAGCAGCGCCGGGGGGCAGGGGGCCCTTAATGAAAAACTGTTTTTT. Protein: CASSAGGQGALNEKLFF.

V is TRBV11-2 and J is TRBJ2-5, with D possibly called TRBD1 or TRBD2 (5 bases each). V was trimmed by 7 bases and J by 5 bases, leaving 17 bases between them. Germline V gives CDR1 SGHAT, CDR2 FQNNGV. The CDR3 length is 14 residues. CDR3 DNA sequence: TGTGCCAGCACCCAGGGAGTGAGTTTGGAGACCCAGTACTTC. Its protein is CASTQGVSLETQYF.

This rearrangement joins TRBV7-2 to TRBJ1-1, with TRBD1 matching 9 bases. The CDR3 consists of 15 residues. Looked up from germline, CDR1 is SGHTA and CDR2 is FQGNSA. V was clipped by 6 bases and J by 1 base; unmatched bases: 6. In DNA, the CDR3 is TGTGCCAGCAGACAGGGGGCTATTGGGAACACTGAAGCTTTCTTT. Its protein is CASRQGAIGNTEAFF. Based on the CDR3 plus reference TRBV7-2 and TRBJ1-1, the full variable domain is GAGVSQSPSNKVTEKGKDVELRCDPISGHTALYWYRQSLGQGLEFLIYFQGNSAPDKSGLPSDRFSAERTGGSVSTLTIQRTQQEDSAVYLCASRQGAIGNTEAFFGQGTRLTVV.

Note on this clone: A single base separates this from a much larger clone, so it may be a read error. The sample holds other DNA sequences that translate to the same CDR3. The chain couples TRBV7-2 to TRBJ1-1; D is ambiguous. The CDR3 loop spans 13 amino acids. Germline V CDR1 and CDR2: SGHTA, FQGNSA. V shed 0 bases and J shed 1 base, with 3 bases lying between them. The CDR3 here is CASSLAGNTEAFF. The CDR3 region has the DNA TGTGCCAGCAGCTTAGCAGGGAACACTGAAGCTTTCTTT.

The genes are TRBV2 and TRBJ2-4; D call uncertain. The CDR3 sequence is 11 residues long. The V gene's germline CDR1 is SNHLY and CDR2 FYNNEI. The germline V and J ends were trimmed by 4 bases and 9 bases, with 7 bases remaining between them. Written as DNA, the CDR3 is TGTGCCAGCAGTGCGGCCGGCATTCAGTACTTC. Translating gives CASSAAGIQYF.

The rearrangement uses TRBV19 and TRBJ2-2; 7 bases are a match to TRBD1. The CDR3 runs 15 residues. The ends lost 6 bases at V and 2 bases at J; junction bases unmatched: 6. Germline CDR1 and CDR2: LNHDA and SQIVND (reference sequence). The CDR3 bases are TGTGCCAGTAGACCGGGACAGATAAACACCGGGGAGCTGTTTTTT. Protein: CASRPGQINTGELFF.

The chain joins TRBV19 to TRBJ1-2; 9 nucleotides match TRBD1. The CDR3 is 14 residues long. Trimming took 4 bases from V and 6 from J; bases not matched to a gene: 6. Germline lookup yields CDR1 LNHDA and CDR2 SQIVND (reference sequence). Here the CDR3 reads CASSSWTGANGYTF. The CDR3 DNA is TGTGCCAGTAGTAGCTGGACAGGGGCGAATGGCTACACCTTC.

This clone has just one count. This sequence joins TRBV5-1 and TRBJ2-5; perhaps TRBD1 as D (6 bases). This CDR3 is 14 amino acids long. The ends were cut back, 1 base at V and 1 base at J, with 8 bases in the middle. CDR1 is SGHRS and CDR2 is YFSETQ in the germline V gene. CDR3 in amino acids: CASSLTRGQETQYF. The DNA for the CDR3 is TGCGCCAGCAGCTTGACCAGGGGCCAAGAGACCCAGTACTTC.

This rearrangement joins TRBV5-4 to TRBJ1-1, with unresolved D. V was clipped by 0 bases and J by 0 bases, with 9 bases between them. The CDR3 has 15 amino acids. Germline V lookup: CDR1 SGHNT, CDR2 YYREEE (reference sequence). CDR3 DNA: TGTGCCAGCAGCTTGGGTGCGAATTTGAACACTGAAGCTTTCTTT. Its protein is CASSLGANLNTEAFF.

This clone was counted only a few times. V is TRBV6-1 and J is TRBJ1-1; D ambiguous. This CDR3 has 12 amino acids. Germline CDR1 and CDR2: MNHNS and SASEGT. V was cut by 7 bases and J by 1 base, with 7 bases left in between. This CDR3 reads CASKWQNTEAFF. In DNA form, the CDR3 reads TGTGCCAGCAAATGGCAGAACACTGAAGCTTTCTTT.

The genes are TRBV19 and TRBJ1-2; tentatively, D is TRBD1 (6 bases). The CDR3 sequence is 13 residues long. The germline CDR1 and CDR2 sequences are LNHDA and SQIVND (reference sequence). Trimming stripped 6 bases from V and 1 base from J, with 9 bases between. The CDR3: CASSGQLNYGYTF. In nucleotides, the CDR3 is TGTGCCAGTAGCGGACAGCTTAACTATGGCTACACCTTC.

This clone was observed at least ten times. V usage is TRBV7-2 and J usage is TRBJ1-2; no reliable D call. This CDR3 is built from 14 residues. V gave up 5 bases and J gave up 1 base, with 11 bases separating them. From germline, CDR1 is SGHTA and CDR2 FQGNSA. DNA for the CDR3: TGTGCCAGCAGCGTCCAAGACGGTAACTATGGCTACACCTTC. Translated: CASSVQDGNYGYTF.

The J gene is TRBJ1-1, the V gene TRBV18; 9 positions match TRBD1. From germline, CDR1 is KGHSH and CDR2 LQKENI. Trimming removed 3 bases from V and 5 bases from J; junction bases left unmatched: 10. The length of the CDR3 is 16 residues. As DNA, the CDR3 is TGTGCCAGCTCACCCGGGACAGGGAATGACGATACTGAAGCTTTCTTT. It encodes CASSPGTGNDDTEAFF. Looking up the rest from reference TRBV18 and TRBJ1-1 gives the full variable domain: NAGVMQNPRHLVRRRGQEARLRCSPMKGHSHVYWYRQLPEEGLKFMVYLQKENIIDESGMPKERFSAEFPKEGPSILRIQQVVRGDSAAYFCASSPGTGNDDTEAFFGQGTRLTVV.